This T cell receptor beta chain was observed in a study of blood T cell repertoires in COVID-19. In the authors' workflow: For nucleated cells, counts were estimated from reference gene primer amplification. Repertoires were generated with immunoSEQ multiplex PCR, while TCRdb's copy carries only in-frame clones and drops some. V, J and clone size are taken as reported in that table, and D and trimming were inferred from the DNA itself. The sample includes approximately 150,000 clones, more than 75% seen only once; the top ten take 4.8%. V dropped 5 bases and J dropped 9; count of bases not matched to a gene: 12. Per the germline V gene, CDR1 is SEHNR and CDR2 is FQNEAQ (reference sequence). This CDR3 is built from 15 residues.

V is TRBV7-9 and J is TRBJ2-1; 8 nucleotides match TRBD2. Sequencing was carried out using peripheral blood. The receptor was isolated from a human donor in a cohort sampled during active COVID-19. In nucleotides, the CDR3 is TGTGCCAGCAGCCTTGGCGGGGGGCAGGGTGGTGAGCAGTTCTTC. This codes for CASSLGGGQGGEQFF. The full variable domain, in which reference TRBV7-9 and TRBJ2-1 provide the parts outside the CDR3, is DTGVSQNPRHKITKRGQNVTFRCDPISEHNRLYWYRQTLGQGPEFLTYFQNEAQLEKSRLLSDRFSAERPKGSFSTLEIQRTEQGDSAMYLCASSLGGGQGGEQFFGPGTRLTVL.